These T cell receptor beta chains were read from a single sample in a study of tumor-infiltrating lymphocytes in primary liver carcinoma. TCRdb analysed the multiplex PCR reads with MiXCR anew, one entry per CDR3 protein. This table has tens of thousands of distinct CDR3 sequences, 70% to 80% appearing once. Sequences were obtained from liver tumor tissue from sampling region 4. The receptors shown here come from a woman aged 55-69 years with primary liver carcinoma and hepatitis B virus infection. CDR3s include the opening cysteine and the closing phenylalanine or tryptophan. Each record gives: V gene, J gene, D gene, CDR3 length, clone size, CDR3 DNA, CDR3 protein. The D gene is left open where the match is weak. Rows give clone size only sometimes, using once, few, many, or a class for an expanded clone.

TRBV11-2	TRBJ2-7	NA	15	NA	TGTGCCAGCAGCTTAGTCACTAGCAGAGCCTACGAACAGTACTTC	CASSLVTSRAYEQYF
TRBV5-5	TRBJ2-1	TRBD2	16	NA	TGTGCCAGCAGCTCCGGACTAGCGGGAGCTTACAATGAACAGTCCTTC	CASSSGLAGAYNEQSF
TRBV28	TRBJ2-5	TRBD2	19	NA	TGTGCCAGCAGTTCCCCAGCCGGGACTAACGGGAGCCCCGCAAGGACCCAGTACTTC	CASSSPAGTNGSPARTQYF
TRBV29-1	TRBJ2-1	NA	12	many	TGCAGCGTTGTCCCCTCCTACAATGAGCAGTTCTTC	CSVVPSYNEQFF
TRBV11-3	TRBJ2-7	NA	18	NA	TGTGCCAGCGGCTTAGGGGCTATCGGAACCCCTGGGACCTACGAGCAGTACTTC	CASGLGAIGTPGTYEQYF
TRBV28	TRBJ1-1	NA	15	once	TGTGCCAGCAGTTTAGTTGACAACAAGAACACTGAAGCTTTCTTT	CASSLVDNKNTEAFF
TRBV30	TRBJ2-1	NA	14	NA	TGTGCTTGGGGGGAGGGGGCTACCTACAATGAGCAGTTCTTC	CAWGEGATYNEQFF
TRBV6-1	TRBJ2-1	TRBD2	18	once	TGTGCCAGCACCCTGGGACTAGCGGGAGGGGCAGGGGGCAATGAGCAGTTCTTC	CASTLGLAGGAGGNEQFF
TRBV4-1	TRBJ1-4	NA	16	NA	TGCGCCAGCGGCCAAGAAAGGGCCCTGTACAATGAAAAACTGTTTTTT	CASGQERALYNEKLFF
TRBV5-1	TRBJ2-5	TRBD1	17	many	TGCGCCAGCAGCTTGTTATTCCACGGGACAGGGGAGAAGACCCAGTACTTC	CASSLLFHGTGEKTQYF
TRBV7-2	TRBJ2-7	TRBD1	14	once	TGTGCCAGCTGCTTAGGTGGGACAGCCTACGAGCAGTACTTC	CASCLGGTAYEQYF
TRBV29-1	TRBJ2-6	NA	16	NA	TGCAGCGTTAAGGGACATGGTTCTTCTGGGGCCAACGTCCTGACATTC	CSVKGHGSSGANVLTF
TRBV12-3/TRBV12-4	TRBJ2-4	NA	15	once	TGTGCCAGCTATCCTGAGGAGGCGAACCGAAACATTCAGTACTTC	CASYPEEANRNIQYF
TRBV7-9	TRBJ1-5	NA	14	NA	TGTACCAGCAGCTTATCCTGCCTCAATCAGCCCCAGCATTTT	CTSSLSCLNQPQHF
TRBV11-2	TRBJ2-3	NA	13	medium-sized	TGTGCCAGCAGTCCAGAAATCACAGATACGCAGTATTTT	CASSPEITDTQYF
TRBV6-1	TRBJ1-6	NA	14	once	TGTGCCAGCAGTAAGTCTTGGGGATACTCACCCCTTCACTTT	CASSKSWGYSPLHF
TRBV21-1	TRBJ2-1	NA	16	NA	TGTGCCAGCAGCAATCCGGGACTAGCGGGGGAGTATGAGCAGTTGTTC	CASSNPGLAGEYEQLF
TRBV11-2	TRBJ2-2	NA	13	NA	TGTGCCAGCTGCTTAGATAGGACTGTGGAGCTGTCTTTT	CASCLDRTVELSF
TRBV5-1	TRBJ2-2	TRBD2	16	many	TGCGCCAGCAGCAAACTAGCGGGTTCGAACACCGGGGAGCTGTTTTTT	CASSKLAGSNTGELFF
TRBV12-3/TRBV12-4	TRBJ1-2	NA	12	NA	TGTGCCAGCAGCGAGGGGTCTCGCTGCTACACCTTC	CASSEGSRCYTF
TRBV12-5	TRBJ2-7	TRBD1	16	NA	TGCGCTAGTGATCTTCTTCTCGGGACAGGGGGCAACGATCAGTACTTC	CASDLLLGTGGNDQYF
TRBV12-3/TRBV12-4	TRBJ2-3	NA	15	many	TGTGCCAGCAGTCAACTCCAGGGGATATCGGATACGCAGTATTTT	CASSQLQGISDTQYF
TRBV6-6	TRBJ1-2	NA	11	NA	TGTGCCAGCAATCAGACACGGGGTAACACCTTC	CASNQTRGNTF
TRBV29-1	TRBJ2-1	TRBD2	14	NA	TGCAGCGTTGAAGGGACTAGCGGGTACAATCAGCAGCTCTTC	CSVEGTSGYNQQLF
TRBV11-1	TRBJ2-6	TRBD1	17	medium-sized	TGTGCCAGCAGCTTCAAGGACAGGTTCTCTGGGGCCAACGTCCTGACTTTC	CASSFKDRFSGANVLTF
TRBV20-1	TRBJ1-1	NA	13	NA	TGCAGTGCTAGCGAACACGCGAACACTGAAGCTTTCTTT	CSASEHANTEAFF
TRBV6-2/TRBV6-3	TRBJ2-7	TRBD2	12	NA	TGTGACAGCAGCCGGGGGGAACGCGAGCAGTACTTC	CDSSRGEREQYF
TRBV12-3/TRBV12-4	TRBJ1-1	TRBD1	13	medium-sized	TGTGCCAGCAGAAGGACAGGGGACACTGAAGCTTTCTTT	CASRRTGDTEAFF
TRBV11-2	TRBJ2-3	NA	15	NA	TGTGCCAGCAGCCTACTAAGCCGCAGCACAGATTCGCAGTATTTT	CASSLLSRSTDSQYF
TRBV29-1	TRBJ1-2	NA	14	NA	TGCAGCGTTGCCCGGGTGAGGGGCGTTCGCGGCTACACCTTC	CSVARVRGVRGYTF
TRBV6-1	TRBJ1-4	NA	14	many	TGTGCCAGCAGTGAATGGCAGACGACAGAAAAACTGTTTTTT	CASSEWQTTEKLFF
TRBV30	TRBJ2-6	TRBD1	18	NA	TGTGCCTGGACCACCATACAGGGGGCGGCGACTGGGGCCAACGTCCTGACTTTC	CAWTTIQGAATGANVLTF
TRBV11-2	TRBJ2-7	NA	14	NA	TGTGCCAGCATCCCACCTTCAGGGGCTAGCGAACAGTACTTC	CASIPPSGASEQYF
TRBV10-2	TRBJ2-1	NA	14	NA	TGCGCCAGCAGAGCCCTCGGGTCCGTGAATGAGCAGTTCTTC	CASRALGSVNEQFF
TRBV7-8	TRBJ2-2	NA	14	many	TGTGCCAGCAGCTTAACGGGAGACACCGGGGAGCTGTTTTTT	CASSLTGDTGELFF
TRBV2	TRBJ2-5	NA	19	few	TGTGCCAGCAGTGAAGTCGGTGGTTGGGCAGGGGATGGGCAAGAGACCCAGTACTTC	CASSEVGGWAGDGQETQYF
TRBV29-1	TRBJ1-3	TRBD1	15	NA	TGTAGCGTTGCCGAGACAGGGGTATCTGGAAACACCATATATTTT	CSVAETGVSGNTIYF
TRBV6-4	TRBJ2-3	TRBD2	15	NA	TGTGCCAGTGCTTCCCTAGCGGGAGGTACAGATACGCAGTGTTTT	CASASLAGGTDTQCF
TRBV28	TRBJ2-2	NA	15	NA	TGTGCCAGCACCCCGCCCAGCGTGTTCACCGGGGAGCTGTTTTTT	CASTPPSVFTGELFF
TRBV5-6	TRBJ2-1	TRBD2	20	NA	TGTGCCAGCAGCTTGGCTCTGCCGGGACTAGCGCAACGTTCCTACAGTGAGCAGTTCTTC	CASSLALPGLAQRSYSEQFF
TRBV29-1	TRBJ1-1	NA	10	NA	TGCAGCGTCGACACCATTGAAGCTTTCTTT	CSVDTIEAFF
TRBV4-2	TRBJ2-7	NA	14	NA	TGTGCCAGCAGTGGGGGCGTGAGGCCCTACGAGCAGTACTTC	CASSGGVRPYEQYF
TRBV6-5	TRBJ1-2	NA	15	NA	TGTGCCAGCAGTTATCAACAGGGATGGGTCGGTGGCTACACCTTC	CASSYQQGWVGGYTF
TRBV6-6	TRBJ2-7	NA	17	NA	TGTGCCAGCAGTGACACCTCGGGGGCTTACAGATCCTACGAGCAGTACTTC	CASSDTSGAYRSYEQYF
TRBV6-2/TRBV6-3	TRBJ2-3	NA	13	NA	TGTGCCAGCAGTTACCCTGGCGCAGATACGCAGTATTTT	CASSYPGADTQYF
TRBV20-1	TRBJ1-1	NA	13	few	TGCAGTGCTACCCCTCGGGGATGGACTGAAGCTTTCTTT	CSATPRGWTEAFF
TRBV6-5	TRBJ1-1	NA	14	NA	TGTGCCAGCAGTTACTTCCGAGGGGACACTGTAGCTTTCTTT	CASSYFRGDTVAFF
TRBV12-3/TRBV12-4	TRBJ2-3	NA	16	NA	TGTGCCAGCAGTGACGTAGAGCCAGGAGGGGCCTATACGCAGTATTTT	CASSDVEPGGAYTQYF